Presented here are 9 T cell receptor beta chains from one specimen sequenced in a study of OX40 agonist ivuxolimab in advanced cancers. Profiled with immunoSEQ multiplex PCR; TCRdb holds only in-frame clones, not every one. The sample yields approximately 49,000 clones, about 85% seen once. The sequences come from CD4+ or CD8+ T cells sorted from blood, collected in a trial of the OX40 agonist ivuxolimab. The receptors originated from an adult with an advanced solid tumor such as melanoma, head and neck, liver or kidney cancer.

In DNA, the CDR3 is TGTGCCAGCACGAGGGGACAGGGGCGCGCCGCCTACAATGAGCAGTTCTTC. As protein: CASTRGQGRAAYNEQFF. The chain joins TRBV7-9 to TRBJ2-1, with TRBD1 matching over 10 bases. The CDR3 has 17 residues. The V gene's germline CDR1 is SEHNR and CDR2 FQNEAQ (reference sequence). Trimming cost V 7 bases and J 2 bases; bases outside gene matches: 11.

The chain uses TRBV7-2 and TRBJ2-3; D gene ambiguous. Trimming removed 5 bases at V and 4 bases at J, with 13 bases between. Germline-derived CDR1 and CDR2 are SGHTA and FQGNSA. The CDR3 contains 14 residues. The CDR3 coding sequence is TGTGCCAGCAGCCCCTCGCCCACCGCAGATACGCAGTATTTT. Protein: CASSPSPTADTQYF.

This clone was recorded only once. The CDR3 DNA is TGTGCCAGCAGTTTTAAAAGGACAGGGGAGGGCGGTGGCTACACCTTC. Translation: CASSFKRTGEGGGYTF. The rearrangement uses TRBV28 and TRBJ1-2; the match to TRBD1 covers 9 bases. The germline CDR1 and CDR2 sequences are MDHEN and SYDVKM. The trim removed 3 bases at V and 7 bases at J, leaving 12 bases unmatched. CDR3 size: 16 residues.

This chain joins TRBV19 and TRBJ2-1; D is unclear. Germline CDR1 LNHDA, CDR2 SQIVND (reference sequence). V was pared by 2 bases and J by 3 bases, with 14 bases between. CDR3 length: 16 residues. The CDR3 sequence is CASSIFPPSSYNEQFF. The CDR3 DNA sequence: TGTGCCAGTAGTATATTCCCGCCGTCTAGCTACAATGAGCAGTTCTTC.

This clone appeared once. The genes are TRBV7-9 and TRBJ1-1; possible D gene TRBD1, 5 bases. This CDR3 is 13 amino acids long. The V and J ends lost 3 bases and 6 bases respectively, with 11 bases between them. CDR1 SEHNR and CDR2 FQNEAQ come from the germline V gene (reference sequence). CDR3 nucleotide sequence: TGTGCCAGCAGCTTGGAGACGGGGGCTGAAGCTTTCTTT. This codes for CASSLETGAEAFF.

The J gene is TRBJ1-2, the V gene TRBV4-3, with 10 bases that match TRBD1. The J segment lost 6 bases and the V segment lost 0 bases, leaving 13 bases of the junction unmatched. The CDR3 has 18 residues. Germline V CDR1 and CDR2: LGHNA, YSLEER. The CDR3 sequence is CASSQDIWTGGIAHGYTF. As DNA, the CDR3 is TGCGCCAGCAGCCAAGATATCTGGACAGGGGGAATCGCGCATGGCTACACCTTC.

V gene TRBV10-3 combines with J gene TRBJ1-5; D unresolved. The germline CDR1 and CDR2 sequences are ENHRY and SYGVKD. Trimming shortened V by 5 bases and J by 4 bases, and 9 bases separated the two germline ends. CDR3 length equals 13 residues. The CDR3 spells CAISIQENQPQHF. In nucleotides, the CDR3 is TGTGCCATCAGTATCCAGGAAAATCAGCCCCAGCATTTT.

The genes are TRBV28 and TRBJ1-5; D unclear. Germline CDR1 MDHEN, CDR2 SYDVKM. Trimming cost V 6 bases and J 3 bases, with 12 bases left between them. This CDR3 has 14 residues. The CDR3 region has the DNA TGTGCCAGCAGGATAGGCGGGGTCAATCAGCCCCAGCATTTT. Translation gives CASRIGGVNQPQHF. Complete variable domain (other parts from reference TRBV28 and TRBJ1-5): DVKVTQSSRYLVKRTGEKVFLECVQDMDHENMFWYRQDPGLGLRLIYFSYDVKMKEKGDIPEGYSVSREKKERFSLILESASTNQTSMYLCASRIGGVNQPQHFGDGTRLSIL.

The chain combines TRBV7-9 with TRBJ2-3; D remains ambiguous. Trimming removed 1 base at V and 8 bases at J, with 22 bases between. Looked up from germline, CDR1 is SEHNR and CDR2 is FQNEAQ (reference sequence). This CDR3 spans 17 amino acids. CDR3 residues: CASSLEDRTTFLRTQYF. CDR3 nucleotides: TGTGCCAGCAGCTTAGAGGACCGGACCACCTTTCTTCGTACGCAGTATTTT.